The 21 T cell receptor beta chains below were found in one sample sequenced in a study of shared clonotypes between healthy human individuals. This table comes from immunoSEQ multiplex PCR, and its TCRdb copy is limited to in-frame clones, with some not included. The data show roughly 2,000,000 clones, over 85% seen once. Naive CD8 populations comprised CD45RO-negative cells positively selected for CCR7, excluding terminally differentiated effector memory CD45RA+ cells. What was sequenced was naive CD8+ T cells sorted from blood. These receptors all stem from a man aged 18 to 30 in good health.

This chain connects TRBV7-6 to TRBJ2-7; 7 bases are shared with TRBD2. CDR1 SGHVS and CDR2 FNYEAQ come from the germline V gene. This CDR3 region has 12 residues. V was pared by 4 bases and J by 5 bases, with 2 bases of the junction left unmatched. CDR3 sequence reads: CASSYTSDEQYF. CDR3 nucleotide sequence: TGTGCCAGCAGCTATACTAGCGACGAGCAGTACTTC.

The chain carries TRBV9 and TRBJ2-1; 12 positions match TRBD2. This CDR3 has 16 amino acids. Germline trimming cut 0 bases from V and 3 bases from J; bases unmatched to any gene: 1. Germline V gene data show CDR1 as SGDLS and CDR2 as YYNGEE. CDR3 sequence: CASSVASGGGYNEQFF. CDR3 coding DNA: TGTGCCAGCAGCGTAGCTAGCGGGGGGGGCTACAATGAGCAGTTCTTC.

In regard to this clone: The sample carries other DNA sequences with the same CDR3. The chain couples TRBV27 to TRBJ2-1, with 10 bases matching TRBD2. The CDR3 covers 15 residues. V lost 3 bases and J lost 4; bases outside the gene matches: 3. Germline CDR1 and CDR2: MNHEY and SMNVEV (reference sequence). The CDR3 region is CASSLASGGYNEQFF. The CDR3 DNA reads as TGTGCCAGCAGTTTGGCTAGCGGGGGTTACAATGAGCAGTTCTTC.

This clone has just one count. Other DNA sequences from this sample encode an identical CDR3 as well. This rearrangement joins TRBV15 to TRBJ2-7; a possible D gene is TRBD2 (5 bases). The CDR3 runs to 15 residues. The germline V gene encodes CDR1 LNHNV and CDR2 YYDKDF (reference sequence). Deletions cut 0 bases from V and 2 bases from J, with 11 bases between. The CDR3 protein is CATSRDLGSAYEQYF. CDR3 nucleotides: TGTGCCACCAGCAGAGATCTGGGTAGCGCCTACGAGCAGTACTTC.

V is TRBV7-8 and J is TRBJ2-2, with 10 nucleotides matching TRBD1. The CDR3 contains 15 residues. From germline, CDR1 is SGHVS and CDR2 FQNEAQ. V lost 5 bases and J lost 6; bases outside the gene matches: 6. This chain's CDR3 is CASSLGTGAPGELFF. CDR3 nucleotides: TGTGCCAGCAGCCTCGGGACAGGGGCGCCCGGGGAGCTGTTTTTT.

A note on this clone: The sample contains more than one DNA sequence encoding this CDR3. Here the CDR3 DNA reads TGCGCCAGCAGCCAGGGGACAGGGTCATCCTACGAGCAGTACTTC. This codes for CASSQGTGSSYEQYF. The chain uses TRBV4-1 and TRBJ2-7; 9 bases match TRBD1. CDR1 is MGHRA and CDR2 is YSYEKL in the germline V gene. V trimming: 3 bases; J trimming: 1 base; junction bases outside the gene matches: 4. There are 15 residues in the CDR3.

This chain links TRBV5-4 with TRBJ2-1; the match to TRBD2 covers 7 bases. Germline trimming cut 6 bases from V and 4 bases from J; bases unmatched to any gene: 7. Germline V CDR1 and CDR2: SGHNT, YYREEE (reference sequence). There are 14 residues in the CDR3. The CDR3, as DNA: TGTGCCAGCACTCCCTGGGGGGGGTACAATGAGCAGTTCTTC. Translation: CASTPWGGYNEQFF.

The rearrangement links TRBV5-8 to TRBJ2-6; 7 bases line up with TRBD1. Per germline, CDR1 SGHTS and CDR2 YDEGEE. The J segment lost 14 bases and the V segment lost 0 bases, leaving 8 bases of the junction unmatched. This CDR3 region has 14 residues. The DNA of the CDR3 is TGTGCCAGCAGCTTGGAACAGGGGCCCGCCTTCCTGACTTTC. Its protein is CASSLEQGPAFLTF.

To note about this clone: One end of the junction varies from germline; a read error may be responsible. In DNA form, the CDR3 reads TGTGCCAGCAGTTGGCTAGCCTCCAACAATGAGCAGTTCTTC. Amino acids: CASSWLASNNEQFF. The chain recombines TRBV27 with TRBJ2-1; tentative D call: TRBD2 (5 bases). This CDR3 contains 14 residues. Looked up from germline, CDR1 is MNHEY and CDR2 is SMNVEV (reference sequence).

This clone appeared a single time. V and J are TRBV12-5 and TRBJ2-3, with D possibly matching TRBD2 (5 bases). Between the trimmed V and J ends, which lost 1 base and 7 bases, there was a span of 9 bases. The CDR3 length is 13 residues. Germline CDR1 LGHNT, CDR2 FRNRAP. The CDR3 coding sequence is TGTGCTAGTGGTTTGGGAAGACTAAATACGCAGTATTTT. It encodes CASGLGRLNTQYF.

The V call is TRBV11-2, the J call TRBJ2-1, with 11 nucleotides matching TRBD2. There are 15 residues in the CDR3. CDR1 is SGHAT, CDR2 FQNNGV, per germline. V dropped 2 bases and J dropped 4; count of bases not matched to a gene: 1. Written as DNA, the CDR3 is TGTGCCAGCAGCTTAACTAGCGGGGGTTACAATGAGCAGTTCTTC. This gives the protein CASSLTSGGYNEQFF. Filled out from reference TRBV11-2 and TRBJ2-1, the complete variable domain reads EAGVAQSPRYKIIEKRQSVAFWCNPISGHATLYWYQQILGQGPKLLIQFQNNGVVDDSQLPKDRFSAERLKGVDSTLKIQPAKLEDSAVYLCASSLTSGGYNEQFFGPGTRLTVL.

Details on this clone: Other DNA sequences in this sample translate to the same CDR3. The V call is TRBV5-1, the J call TRBJ2-1; no reliable D call. V was pared by 0 bases and J by 4 bases, with 2 bases between. The V gene's germline CDR1 is SGHRS and CDR2 YFSETQ. The CDR3 extends over 12 amino acids. The CDR3 protein is CASSLAYNEQFF. CDR3 bases: TGCGCCAGCAGCTTGGCTTACAATGAGCAGTTCTTC.

The chain uses TRBV27 and TRBJ1-4; possibly TRBD1 for D (6 bases). The CDR3 is 15 amino acids. V was pared by 4 bases and J by 6 bases, with 15 bases between. Germline CDR1 is MNHEY and CDR2 is SMNVEV (reference sequence). The chain's CDR3 is CASSSLQGLHEKLFF. Here the CDR3 DNA reads TGTGCCAGCAGTTCTTTACAGGGTTTACATGAAAAACTGTTTTTT.

The V gene is TRBV28, the J gene TRBJ2-7; D is unclear. With 6 bases removed from V and 4 bases from J, the gap between germline ends came to 16 bases. This CDR3 is 14 amino acids long. The germline gives CDR1 MDHEN, CDR2 SYDVKM. This CDR3 is CASSRHPGLYEQYF. The CDR3 DNA follows: TGTGCCAGCAGCAGACACCCCGGGCTTTACGAGCAGTACTTC.

With regard to this clone: Other nucleotide sequences in the sample specify the same CDR3. The rearrangement links TRBV14 to TRBJ2-7; D gene unclear. CDR1 is SGHDN, CDR2 FVKESK, per germline. Trimming removed 0 bases at V and 0 bases at J, with 6 bases between. The CDR3 consists of 14 residues. In DNA, the CDR3 is TGTGCCAGCAGCCAAGAGGGCGGCTCCTACGAGCAGTACTTC. Residues: CASSQEGGSYEQYF.

The chain uses TRBV7-2 and TRBJ2-1; no definite D call. Trimming took 5 bases from V and 3 from J, leaving 8 bases between them. This CDR3 region has 13 residues. Germline V gene data show CDR1 as SGHTA and CDR2 as FQGNSA. The CDR3 spells CASSQGNYNEQFF. The CDR3 DNA sequence: TGTGCCAGCAGCCAAGGGAACTACAATGAGCAGTTCTTC.

The CDR3 loop reads CASSLLWGETQYF. CDR3 sequence (DNA): TGTGCCAGCAGCTTACTATGGGGAGAGACCCAGTACTTC. This rearrangement joins TRBV7-8 to TRBJ2-5; D gene ambiguous. Germline V gene data show CDR1 as SGHVS and CDR2 as FQNEAQ. The length of the CDR3 is 13 residues. V was trimmed by 2 bases and J by 4 bases, leaving 8 bases between them.

The chain is built from TRBV5-6 and TRBJ2-7; D could derive from TRBD1 or TRBD2 (5 bases each). Germline V lookup: CDR1 SGHDT, CDR2 YYEEEE. The CDR3 runs 12 residues. Trimming shortened V by 2 bases and J by 9 bases, and 12 bases separated the two germline ends. The CDR3 spells CASSFGDDRQYF. Written as DNA, the CDR3 is TGTGCCAGCAGCTTCGGGGACGATCGGCAGTACTTC.

This clone was picked up one time. This chain connects TRBV29-1 to TRBJ1-1; D unclear. The CDR3 consists of 16 residues. With 7 bases removed from V and 0 bases from J, the gap between germline ends came to 21 bases. Germline V gene sequence: CDR1 SQVTM, CDR2 ANQGSEA. The chain's CDR3 is CSGPKGPGVMNTEAFF. CDR3 nucleotide sequence: TGCAGCGGCCCTAAAGGTCCCGGGGTTATGAACACTGAAGCTTTCTTT. The entire variable domain, with the rest obtained from reference TRBV29-1 and TRBJ1-1, is as follows: SAVISQKPSRDICQRGTSLTIQCQVDSQVTMMFWYRQQPGQSLTLIATANQGSEATYESGFVIDKFPISRPNLTFSTLTVSNMSPEDSSIYLCSGPKGPGVMNTEAFFGQGTRLTVV.

V usage is TRBV27 and J usage is TRBJ2-5; 7 nucleotides agree with TRBD1. This CDR3 spans 15 amino acids. CDR1 MNHEY and CDR2 SMNVEV come from the germline V gene (reference sequence). Trimming at V came to 2 bases and at J to 5 bases, leaving 8 bases not matched to a gene. CDR3 coding DNA: TGTGCCAGCAGTTTAACGGACAGGCGACCGGAGACCCAGTACTTC. It is translated as CASSLTDRRPETQYF.

The chain joins TRBV7-9 to TRBJ2-5, with D tentatively TRBD1 (5 bases). Deletions cut 3 bases from V and 4 bases from J, with 9 bases between. Germline lookup yields CDR1 SEHNR and CDR2 FQNEAQ (reference sequence). The CDR3 spans 13 residues. The chain's CDR3 is CASSLQGIETQYF. The CDR3 bases are TGTGCCAGCAGCTTGCAGGGTATAGAGACCCAGTACTTC.